The 22 T cell receptor beta chains given below trace back to one sample, sequenced in a study of OX40 agonist ivuxolimab in advanced cancers. Measured with immunoSEQ multiplex PCR; TCRdb has only the in-frame clones, and not every one. The top ten clones hold over 1% of a sample with under 70,000 clones, roughly 88% of them seen once. Sequences were derived from CD4+ or CD8+ T cells sorted from blood, sampled in a trial of the OX40 agonist ivuxolimab. Source of these receptors: an adult with an advanced solid tumor such as melanoma, head and neck, liver or kidney cancer.

The V call is TRBV5-1, the J call TRBJ2-7; 9 nucleotides match TRBD2. The germline V gene has CDR1 SGHRS and CDR2 YFSETQ. This CDR3 is 14 amino acids long. V shed 4 bases, J shed 3 bases, and the junction held 5 bases outside the gene matches. In DNA, the CDR3 is TGCGCCAGCAGCCCGGGACTAGCTTACTACGAGCAGTACTTC. The encoded protein is CASSPGLAYYEQYF.

This sequence joins TRBV28 and TRBJ1-1, with no clear D. Germline-derived CDR1 and CDR2 are MDHEN and SYDVKM. With 7 bases removed from V and 1 base from J, the gap between germline ends came to 13 bases. The CDR3 runs 14 residues. The CDR3 nucleotides are TGTGCCAGCATATACGGCCGCACGAACACTGAAGCTTTCTTT. Translating gives CASIYGRTNTEAFF.

V is TRBV18 and J is TRBJ2-7; a possible D gene is TRBD2 (6 bases). This CDR3 is 15 amino acids long. Per germline, CDR1 KGHSH and CDR2 LQKENI. V was pared by 4 bases and J by 0 bases, with 13 bases between. The DNA for the CDR3 is TGTGCCAGCTCACAGATGGCGGGAACCTCCTACGAGCAGTACTTC. Translation gives CASSQMAGTSYEQYF. Full variable domain (missing parts from reference TRBV18 and TRBJ2-7): NAGVMQNPRHLVRRRGQEARLRCSPMKGHSHVYWYRQLPEEGLKFMVYLQKENIIDESGMPKERFSAEFPKEGPSILRIQQVVRGDSAAYFCASSQMAGTSYEQYFGPGTRLTVT.

Details on this clone: The same CDR3 is also encoded by other DNA sequences in this sample. This chain links TRBV5-1 with TRBJ2-2, with a tentative D call TRBD1 (6 bases). The CDR3 is 14 amino acids. V dropped 0 bases and J dropped 5 bases, with 8 bases sitting between them. Germline CDR1 is SGHRS and CDR2 is YFSETQ. As DNA, the CDR3 is TGCGCCAGCAGCTTGGGGCAGGGGACCGGGGAGCTGTTTTTT. This sequence encodes CASSLGQGTGELFF.

The CDR3 DNA follows: TGTGCCAGCAGCTTCGGATTCCAAGAGACCCAGTACTTC. This gives the protein CASSFGFQETQYF. The V and J genes are TRBV11-2 and TRBJ2-5; D remains ambiguous. Germline CDR1 reads SGHAT; CDR2 reads FQNNGV. The CDR3 is 13 residues long. Trimming cost V 3 bases and J 1 base, with 6 bases left between them.

J is TRBJ2-2 and V is TRBV11-2, with 8 bases that match TRBD1. In germline, CDR1 is SGHAT, CDR2 FQNNGV. This CDR3 spans 13 amino acids. V dropped 11 bases and J dropped 2; count of bases not matched to a gene: 4. CDR3 nucleotide sequence: TGTGCCGGGGGGACAGGAAACACCGGGGAGCTGTTTTTT. Its translation is CAGGTGNTGELFF.

The CDR3 bases are TGTGCCAGCGGTCGGCGGGAAGGGGATACGCAGTATTTT. Protein: CASGRREGDTQYF. The V and J genes are TRBV7-9 and TRBJ2-3; D is perhaps TRBD2 (6 bases). The CDR3 covers 13 residues. The germline gives CDR1 SEHNR, CDR2 FQNEAQ (reference sequence). V gave up 8 bases and J gave up 6 bases, with 15 bases separating them.

The CDR3 loop is CSVEDPTDTQYF. CDR3 sequence (DNA): TGCAGCGTTGAAGATCCAACAGATACGCAGTATTTT. The chain has TRBV29-1 and TRBJ2-3, with D hard to call. V lost 0 bases and J 3 bases, leaving 4 bases between the germline ends. Germline CDR1 is SQVTM and CDR2 is ANQGSEA. The CDR3 covers 12 residues.

The chain couples TRBV15 to TRBJ1-1; D is possibly TRBD1 (6 bases). Germline loops: CDR1 LNHNV, CDR2 YYDKDF (reference sequence). The V and J ends lost 1 base and 1 base respectively, with 10 bases between them. The CDR3 consists of 15 residues. CDR3 residues: CATSRVAGANTEAFF. CDR3 nucleotides: TGTGCCACCAGCAGAGTGGCAGGGGCGAACACTGAAGCTTTCTTT.

The chain is built from TRBV5-1 and TRBJ2-5; D might be TRBD1 (6 bases). V was trimmed by 2 bases and J by 5 bases, leaving 16 bases between them. The length of the CDR3 is 15 residues. CDR1 and CDR2 (germline): SGHRS, YFSETQ. The DNA for the CDR3 is TGCGCCAGCAGCTTCGGGACATCCTATGGGGAGACCCAGTACTTC. Its protein product is CASSFGTSYGETQYF.

V and J are TRBV30 and TRBJ2-4; perhaps TRBD1 as D (6 bases). The V and J ends lost 2 bases and 3 bases respectively, with 8 bases between them. Germline CDR1 and CDR2: GTSNPN and SVGIG (reference sequence). This CDR3 has 13 residues. In DNA, the CDR3 is TGTGCCTGGAGTACAGGGATCAAAAACATTCAGTACTTC. Residues: CAWSTGIKNIQYF. The full variable domain, its missing parts supplied by reference TRBV30 and TRBJ2-4, is SQTIHQWPATLVQPVGSPLSLECTVEGTSNPNLYWYRQAAGRGLQLLFYSVGIGQISSEVPQNLSASRPQDRQFILSSKKLLLSDSGFYLCAWSTGIKNIQYFGAGTRLSVL.

The V call is TRBV30, the J call TRBJ2-7; no definite D call. CDR1 is GTSNPN and CDR2 is SVGIG in the germline V gene (reference sequence). Trimming removed 2 bases from V and 4 bases from J, with 15 bases in between. The CDR3 is 14 residues long. The CDR3 reads CAWSRGSHYYEQYF. The CDR3 nucleotides read TGTGCCTGGAGTCGAGGCAGTCATTATTACGAGCAGTACTTC.

This clone was recorded a few times. This chain uses TRBV5-1 with TRBJ2-3; TRBD1 is a possible D gene (6 bases). Germline loops: CDR1 SGHRS, CDR2 YFSETQ. Trimming removed 4 bases from V and 4 bases from J, with 16 bases in between. The CDR3 has 15 residues. Written as DNA, the CDR3 is TGCGCCAGCAGCATTACAGGGCTGGGGGCAGATACGCAGTATTTT. Its translation: CASSITGLGADTQYF.

This sequence joins TRBV7-2 and TRBJ1-2; possibly TRBD1 for D (6 bases). Germline values: CDR1 SGHTA, CDR2 FQGNSA. The CDR3 sequence is 14 residues long. The V gene lost 1 base and the J gene lost 4 bases, with 10 bases spanning the gap. This chain's CDR3 is CASSLVADSYGYTF. The CDR3 region has the DNA TGTGCCAGCAGCTTAGTGGCGGACAGCTATGGCTACACCTTC.

This clone was picked up one time. CDR3 nucleotides: TGTGCCAGCAGAACCCCAGGGGGTATGAACACTGAAGCTTTCTTT. Translated, it gives CASRTPGGMNTEAFF. The J gene is TRBJ1-1, the V gene TRBV27; 7 bases are shared with TRBD1. The V segment lost 6 bases and the J segment 0 bases; nucleotides outside the gene matches: 7. Germline V gene sequence: CDR1 MNHEY, CDR2 SMNVEV (reference sequence). This CDR3 spans 15 amino acids.

The chain links TRBV7-6 to TRBJ2-7, with 8 bases identical to TRBD1. Germline loops: CDR1 SGHVS, CDR2 FNYEAQ. This CDR3 comprises 13 residues. Germline trimming cut 9 bases from V and 4 bases from J; bases unmatched to any gene: 8. Here the CDR3 reads CASSHRTGYEQYF. In DNA form, the CDR3 reads TGTGCCAGTTCGCACAGGACAGGGTACGAGCAGTACTTC.

The chain is built from TRBV27 and TRBJ2-3, with D possibly TRBD2 on 5 matching bases. Trimming pared 0 bases from V and 4 bases from J, leaving 14 bases between. The V gene's germline CDR1 is MNHEY and CDR2 SMNVEV (reference sequence). The CDR3 length is 16 residues. The CDR3 protein is CASSLSSRGRADTQYF. In DNA, the CDR3 is TGTGCCAGCAGTTTATCGAGTAGAGGGCGGGCAGATACGCAGTATTTT.

This chain links TRBV18 with TRBJ2-1; D may be TRBD1 (5 bases). V lost 2 bases and J lost 5, with 10 bases in between. The germline gives CDR1 KGHSH, CDR2 LQKENI. The CDR3 totals 14 residues. This CDR3 reads CASSPAAGHNEQFF. Here the CDR3 DNA reads TGTGCCAGCTCACCAGCGGCAGGGCACAATGAGCAGTTCTTC.

The V gene is TRBV19, the J gene TRBJ1-1, with a weak D call TRBD1 (6 bases). Germline CDR1 and CDR2: LNHDA and SQIVND (reference sequence). Between the trimmed V and J ends, which lost 5 bases and 3 bases, there was a span of 13 bases. The CDR3 covers 14 residues. The CDR3 region is CASSPTGWYTEAFF. CDR3 bases: TGTGCCAGTAGTCCTACAGGGTGGTACACTGAAGCTTTCTTT.

This clone occurred a few times. CDR3 bases: TGTGCCAGCAGTCGACGGGAGGGGGCTTATAATTCACCCCTCCACTTT. Residues: CASSRREGAYNSPLHF. The chain is built from TRBV27 and TRBJ1-6, with 7 bases that match TRBD1. Losses at the gene ends were 5 bases for V and 4 bases for J; bases not matched to a gene: 8. Germline loops: CDR1 MNHEY, CDR2 SMNVEV (reference sequence). The CDR3 loop spans 16 amino acids.

This chain uses TRBV6-5 with TRBJ2-2, with D tentatively TRBD2 (5 bases). The CDR3 is made up of 14 amino acids. Trimming took 8 bases from V and 3 from J, leaving 13 bases between them. Per germline, CDR1 MNHEY and CDR2 SVGAGI. Here the CDR3 reads CASQRTPYTGELFF. In nucleotides, the CDR3 is TGTGCCAGCCAGCGGACCCCCTACACCGGGGAGCTGTTTTTT.

This clone was seen more than once but under ten times. The chain employs TRBV2 and TRBJ1-6, with D possibly TRBD1 on 5 matching bases. Trimming removed 4 bases from V and 8 bases from J, with 15 bases in between. The CDR3 runs 15 residues. Per germline, CDR1 SNHLY and CDR2 FYNNEI. Written as DNA, the CDR3 is TGTGCCAGCAGTGGTTCCCAGGGTTTTGATTCACCCCTCCACTTT. Encoded protein: CASSGSQGFDSPLHF.